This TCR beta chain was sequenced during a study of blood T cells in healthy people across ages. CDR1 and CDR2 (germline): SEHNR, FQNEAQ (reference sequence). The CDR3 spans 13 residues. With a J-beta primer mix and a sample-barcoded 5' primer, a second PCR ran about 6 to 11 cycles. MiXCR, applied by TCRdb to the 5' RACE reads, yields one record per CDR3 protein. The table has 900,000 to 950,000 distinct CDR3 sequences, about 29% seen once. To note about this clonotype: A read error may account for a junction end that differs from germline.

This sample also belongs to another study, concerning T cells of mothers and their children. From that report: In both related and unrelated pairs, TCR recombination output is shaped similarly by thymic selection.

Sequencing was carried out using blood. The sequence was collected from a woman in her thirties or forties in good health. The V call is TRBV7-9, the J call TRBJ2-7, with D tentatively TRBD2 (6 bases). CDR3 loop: CASSRRDSYEQDF. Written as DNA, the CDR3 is TGTGCCAGCAGTCGGAGGGACTCCTACGAGCAGGACTTC.